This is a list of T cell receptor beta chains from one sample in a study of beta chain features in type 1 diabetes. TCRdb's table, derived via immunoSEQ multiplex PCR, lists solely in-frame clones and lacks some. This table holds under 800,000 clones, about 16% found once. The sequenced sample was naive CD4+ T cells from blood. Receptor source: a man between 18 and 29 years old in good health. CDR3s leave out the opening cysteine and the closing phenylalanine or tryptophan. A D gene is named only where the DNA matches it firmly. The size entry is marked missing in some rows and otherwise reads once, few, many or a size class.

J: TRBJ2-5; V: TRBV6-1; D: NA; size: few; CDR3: ASSEGVGQETQY
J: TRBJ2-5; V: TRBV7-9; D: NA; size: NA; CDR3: ASSPTGAEETQY
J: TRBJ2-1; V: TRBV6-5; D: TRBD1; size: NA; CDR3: ASSLGQGDYNEQF
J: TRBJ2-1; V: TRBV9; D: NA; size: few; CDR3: ASSVLGGLIGNEQF
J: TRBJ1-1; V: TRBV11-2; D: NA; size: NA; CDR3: ASSRTLNTEAF
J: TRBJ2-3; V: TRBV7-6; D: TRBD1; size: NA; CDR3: ASISLWDRGGTQY
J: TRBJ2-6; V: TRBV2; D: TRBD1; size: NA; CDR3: ASRGPGQGYSGANVLT
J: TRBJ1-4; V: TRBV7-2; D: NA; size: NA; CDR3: ASSLGGIQKEKLF
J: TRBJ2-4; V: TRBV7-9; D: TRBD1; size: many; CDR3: ASSFLGQGGNIQY
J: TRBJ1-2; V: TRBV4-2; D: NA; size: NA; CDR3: ASSHGRRSNYGYT
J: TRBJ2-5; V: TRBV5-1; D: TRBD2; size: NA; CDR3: ASSPGTTPETQY
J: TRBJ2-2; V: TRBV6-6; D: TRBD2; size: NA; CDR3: ASSFGLAGTGELF
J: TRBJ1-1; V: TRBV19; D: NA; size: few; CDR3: ASFLNTEAF
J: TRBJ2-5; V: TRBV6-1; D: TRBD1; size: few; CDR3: ASSVAGGFVGETQY
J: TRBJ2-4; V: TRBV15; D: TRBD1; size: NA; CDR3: ATSRDGTGGDIQY
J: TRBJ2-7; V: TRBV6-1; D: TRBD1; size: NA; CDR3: ASSEADREY
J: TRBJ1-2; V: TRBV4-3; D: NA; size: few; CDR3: ASSQERSLDGYT
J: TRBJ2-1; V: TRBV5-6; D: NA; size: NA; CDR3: ASSLGERRAYNEQF
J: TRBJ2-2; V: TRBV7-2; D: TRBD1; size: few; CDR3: ASSLGQGRAGELF
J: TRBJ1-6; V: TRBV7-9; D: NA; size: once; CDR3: ASSSQGKGNSPLH
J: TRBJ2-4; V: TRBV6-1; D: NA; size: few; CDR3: ASSEGGTGLAKNIQY
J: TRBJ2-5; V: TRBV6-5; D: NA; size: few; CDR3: ASSYSGPQETQY
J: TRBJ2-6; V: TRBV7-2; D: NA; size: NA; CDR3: ASSPSLVPGGLGANVLT
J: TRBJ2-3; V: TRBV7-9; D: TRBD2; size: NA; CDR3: ASSHRLAGTDTQY
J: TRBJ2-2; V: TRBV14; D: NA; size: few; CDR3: ASRRVGGTGELF
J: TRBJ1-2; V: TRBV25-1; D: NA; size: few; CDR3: ASSELGRADGYT
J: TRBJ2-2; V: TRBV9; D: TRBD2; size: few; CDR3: ASSVEGLAGRNTGELF
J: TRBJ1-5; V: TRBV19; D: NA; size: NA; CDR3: ASSNGGPAQH
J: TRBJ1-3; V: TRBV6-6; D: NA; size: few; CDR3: ASSYPNSGNTIY
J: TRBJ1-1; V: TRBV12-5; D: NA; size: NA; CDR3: ASGLVRGVDNTEAF
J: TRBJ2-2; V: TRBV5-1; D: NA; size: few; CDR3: ASSHAQGGGGELF
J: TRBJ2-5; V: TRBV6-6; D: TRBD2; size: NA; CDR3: ASSYKGGKVKTQY
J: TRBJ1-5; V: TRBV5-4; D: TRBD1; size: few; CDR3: ASSLGPGTGDQPQH
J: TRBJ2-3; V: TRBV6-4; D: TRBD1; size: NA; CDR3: ASRLDRATDTQY
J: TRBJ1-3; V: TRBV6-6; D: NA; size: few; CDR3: ASSRTALLSGNTIY
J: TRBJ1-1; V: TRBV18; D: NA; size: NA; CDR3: ASSPSSGAMNTEAF
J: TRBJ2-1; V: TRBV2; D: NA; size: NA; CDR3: ASSNYEQF
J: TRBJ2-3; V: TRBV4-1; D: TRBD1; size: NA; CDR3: ASSQEGQVGGTDTQY
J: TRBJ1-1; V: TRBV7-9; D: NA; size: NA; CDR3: ASSLQGNTEAF
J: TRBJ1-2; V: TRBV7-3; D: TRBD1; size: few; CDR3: ASSITTGGTGGYT
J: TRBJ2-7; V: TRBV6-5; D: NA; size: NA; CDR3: ASSNRVRSSYEQY
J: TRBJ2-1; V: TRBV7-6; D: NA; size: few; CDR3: ASSLAAGGSSYNEQF
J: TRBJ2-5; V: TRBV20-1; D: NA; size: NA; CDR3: SARGDTVQY
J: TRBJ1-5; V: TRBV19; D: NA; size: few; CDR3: ASLSPGQPQH
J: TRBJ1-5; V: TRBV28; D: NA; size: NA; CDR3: ASHRLGNQPQH
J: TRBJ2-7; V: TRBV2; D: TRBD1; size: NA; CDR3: ASSIERGPGPYEQY
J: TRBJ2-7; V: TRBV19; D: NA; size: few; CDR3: ASSIGSSYEQY
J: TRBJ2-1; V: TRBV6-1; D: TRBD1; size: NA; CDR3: ATLPGQGIHNEQF
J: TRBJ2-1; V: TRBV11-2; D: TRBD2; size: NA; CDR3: ASSLGLSSGSYNEQF
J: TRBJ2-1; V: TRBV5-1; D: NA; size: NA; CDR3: ASSPAGRSGRNNEQF
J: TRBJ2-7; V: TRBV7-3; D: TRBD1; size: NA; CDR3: ASSTQQGEYEQY
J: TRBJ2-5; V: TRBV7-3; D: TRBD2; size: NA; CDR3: ASSPRLAGRGETQY
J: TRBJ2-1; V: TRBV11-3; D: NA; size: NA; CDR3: ASSAGWGSSYNEQF
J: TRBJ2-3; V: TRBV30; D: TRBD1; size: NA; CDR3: AWGQGAVDTQY
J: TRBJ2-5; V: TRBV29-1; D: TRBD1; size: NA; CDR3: SVVGQGLLETQY
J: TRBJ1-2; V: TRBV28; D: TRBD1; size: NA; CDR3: ASNPSGTGGYGYT
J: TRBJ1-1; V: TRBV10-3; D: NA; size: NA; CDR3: AIRRNTEAF
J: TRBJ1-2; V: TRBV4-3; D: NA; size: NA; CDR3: ASSQVGRYGYT